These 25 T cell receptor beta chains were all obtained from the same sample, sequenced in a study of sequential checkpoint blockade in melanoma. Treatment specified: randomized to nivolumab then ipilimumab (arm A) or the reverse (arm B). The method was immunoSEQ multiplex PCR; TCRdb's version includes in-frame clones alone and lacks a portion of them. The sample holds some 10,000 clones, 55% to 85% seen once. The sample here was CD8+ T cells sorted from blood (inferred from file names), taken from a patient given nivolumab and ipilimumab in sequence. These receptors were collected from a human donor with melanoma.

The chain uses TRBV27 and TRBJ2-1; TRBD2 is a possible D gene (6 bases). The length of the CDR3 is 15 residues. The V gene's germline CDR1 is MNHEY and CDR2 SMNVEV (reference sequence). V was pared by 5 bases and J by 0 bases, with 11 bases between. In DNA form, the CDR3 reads TGTGCCAGCAGTCCGAAGGGACTCTCCTACAATGAGCAGTTCTTC. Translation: CASSPKGLSYNEQFF.

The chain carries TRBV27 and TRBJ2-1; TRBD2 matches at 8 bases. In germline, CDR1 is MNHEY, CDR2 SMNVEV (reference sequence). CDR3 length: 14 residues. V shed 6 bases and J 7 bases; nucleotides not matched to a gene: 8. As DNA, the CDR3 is TGTGCCAGCAGCAGCGGGAGCCGGGGGAATGAGCAGTTCTTC. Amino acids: CASSSGSRGNEQFF.

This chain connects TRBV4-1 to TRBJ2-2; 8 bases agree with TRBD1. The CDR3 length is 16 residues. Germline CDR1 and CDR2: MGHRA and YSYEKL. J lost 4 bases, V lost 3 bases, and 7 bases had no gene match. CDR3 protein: CASSQDEQGGTGELFF. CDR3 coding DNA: TGCGCCAGCAGCCAGGATGAACAGGGGGGCACCGGGGAGCTGTTTTTT.

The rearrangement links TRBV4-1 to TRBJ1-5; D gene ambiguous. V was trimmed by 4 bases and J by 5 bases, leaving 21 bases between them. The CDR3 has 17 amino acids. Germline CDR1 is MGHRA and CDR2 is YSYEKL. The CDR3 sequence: CASSREVGTVGDQPQHF. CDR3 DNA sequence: TGCGCCAGCAGCCGAGAGGTTGGAACAGTGGGAGATCAGCCCCAGCATTTT.

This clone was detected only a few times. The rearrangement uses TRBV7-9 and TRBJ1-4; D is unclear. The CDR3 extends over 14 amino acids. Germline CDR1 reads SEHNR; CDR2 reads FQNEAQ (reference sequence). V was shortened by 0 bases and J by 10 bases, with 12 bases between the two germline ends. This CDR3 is CASSLALAGRKLFF. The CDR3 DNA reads TGTGCCAGCAGCTTAGCGTTGGCAGGCAGAAAACTGTTTTTT.

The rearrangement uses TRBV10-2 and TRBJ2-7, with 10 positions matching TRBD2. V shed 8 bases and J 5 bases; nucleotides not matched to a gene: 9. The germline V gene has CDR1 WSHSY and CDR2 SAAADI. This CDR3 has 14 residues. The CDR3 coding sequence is TGCGCCAGCGGTACTAGCGGGGAGGTTCACGAGCAGTACTTC. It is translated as CASGTSGEVHEQYF.

This CDR3 reads CASSQDLLAGATQYF. DNA for the CDR3: TGCGCCAGCAGCCAAGACCTCCTAGCGGGCGCTACGCAGTATTTT. The chain uses TRBV4-1 and TRBJ2-3, with 8 bases that match TRBD2. CDR1 is MGHRA and CDR2 is YSYEKL in the germline V gene. Germline trimming cut 0 bases from V and 8 bases from J; bases unmatched to any gene: 7. The CDR3 spans 15 residues.

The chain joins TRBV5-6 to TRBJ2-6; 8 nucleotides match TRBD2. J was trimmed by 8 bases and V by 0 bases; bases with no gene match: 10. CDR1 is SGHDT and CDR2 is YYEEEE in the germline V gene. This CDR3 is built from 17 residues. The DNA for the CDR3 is TGTGCCAGCAGCTTGGCCAGCGGGGGCGATCCACCCAACGTCCTGACTTTC. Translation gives CASSLASGGDPPNVLTF. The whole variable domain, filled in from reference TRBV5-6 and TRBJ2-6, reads DAGVTQSPTHLIKTRGQQVTLRCSPKSGHDTVSWYQQALGQGPQFIFQYYEEEERQRGNFPDRFSGHQFPNYSSELNVNALLLGDSALYLCASSLASGGDPPNVLTFGAGSRLTVL.

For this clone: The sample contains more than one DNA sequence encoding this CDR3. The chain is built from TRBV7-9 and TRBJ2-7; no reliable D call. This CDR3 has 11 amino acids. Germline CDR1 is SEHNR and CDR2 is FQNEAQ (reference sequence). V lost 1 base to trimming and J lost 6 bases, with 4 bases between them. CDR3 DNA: TGTGCCAGCAGCTTAGGGCTCGAGCAGTACTTC. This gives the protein CASSLGLEQYF.

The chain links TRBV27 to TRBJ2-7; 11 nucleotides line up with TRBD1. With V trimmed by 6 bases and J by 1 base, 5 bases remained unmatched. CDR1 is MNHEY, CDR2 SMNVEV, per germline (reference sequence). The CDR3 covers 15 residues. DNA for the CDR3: TGTGCCAGCAGAGTTGGACAGGGGGCATCCTACGAGCAGTACTTC. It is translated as CASRVGQGASYEQYF.

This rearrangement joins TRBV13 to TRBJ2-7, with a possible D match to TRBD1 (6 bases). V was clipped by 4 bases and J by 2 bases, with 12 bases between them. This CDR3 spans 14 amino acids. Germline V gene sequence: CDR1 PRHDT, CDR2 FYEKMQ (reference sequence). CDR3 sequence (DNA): TGTGCCAGCAGCTCCCGGACAGCCCCCTACGAGCAGTACTTC. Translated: CASSSRTAPYEQYF.

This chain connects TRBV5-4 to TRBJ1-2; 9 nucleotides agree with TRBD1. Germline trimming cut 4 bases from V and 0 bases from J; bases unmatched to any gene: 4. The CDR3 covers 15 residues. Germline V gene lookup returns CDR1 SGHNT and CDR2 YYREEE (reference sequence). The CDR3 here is CASSRDRVTNYGYTF. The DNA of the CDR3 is TGTGCCAGCAGCCGGGACAGGGTTACTAACTATGGCTACACCTTC.

This CDR3 reads CASSPLTDTEAFF. CDR3 nucleotide sequence: TGCGCCAGCAGCCCCCTAACGGACACTGAAGCTTTCTTT. The rearrangement joins TRBV4-1 to TRBJ1-1; D remains unclear. From germline, CDR1 is MGHRA and CDR2 YSYEKL. CDR3 size: 13 residues. V was cut by 4 bases and J by 3 bases, with 9 bases left in between.

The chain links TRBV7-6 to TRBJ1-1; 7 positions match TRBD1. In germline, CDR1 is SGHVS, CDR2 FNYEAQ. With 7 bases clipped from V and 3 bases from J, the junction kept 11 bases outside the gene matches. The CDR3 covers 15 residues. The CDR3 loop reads CASTPGTAFYTEAFF. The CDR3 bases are TGTGCCAGCACCCCCGGGACAGCGTTCTACACTGAAGCTTTCTTT.

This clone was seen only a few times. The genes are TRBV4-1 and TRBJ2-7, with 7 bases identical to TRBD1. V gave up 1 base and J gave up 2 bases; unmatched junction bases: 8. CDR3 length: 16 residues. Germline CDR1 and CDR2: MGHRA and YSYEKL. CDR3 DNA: TGCGCCAGCAGCCAAGGGAGTGACAGGGTCACCTACGAGCAGTACTTC. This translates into CASSQGSDRVTYEQYF.

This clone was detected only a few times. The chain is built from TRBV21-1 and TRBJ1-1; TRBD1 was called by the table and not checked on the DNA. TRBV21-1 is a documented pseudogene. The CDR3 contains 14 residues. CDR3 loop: CAIPSRQGDTEAFF. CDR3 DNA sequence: TGTGCCATCCCCTCCCGACAGGGCGACACTGAAGCTTTCTTT.

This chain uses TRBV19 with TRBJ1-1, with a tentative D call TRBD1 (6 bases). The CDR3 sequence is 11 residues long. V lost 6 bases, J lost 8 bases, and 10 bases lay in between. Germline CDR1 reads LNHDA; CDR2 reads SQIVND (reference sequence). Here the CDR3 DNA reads TGTGCCAGTAGATGGGGGCTCGAAGCTTTCTTT. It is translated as CASRWGLEAFF. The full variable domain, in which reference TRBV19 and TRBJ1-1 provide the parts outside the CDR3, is DGGITQSPKYLFRKEGQNVTLSCEQNLNHDAMYWYRQDPGQGLRLIYYSQIVNDFQKGDIAEGYSVSREKKESFPLTVTSAQKNPTAFYLCASRWGLEAFFGQGTRLTVV.

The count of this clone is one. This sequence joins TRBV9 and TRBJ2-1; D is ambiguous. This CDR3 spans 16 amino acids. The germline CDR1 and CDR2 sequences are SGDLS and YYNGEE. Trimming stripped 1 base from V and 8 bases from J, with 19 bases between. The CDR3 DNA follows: TGTGCCAGCAGCGTATGGTCCGTCGGTAGTACCCATGAGCAGTTCTTC. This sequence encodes CASSVWSVGSTHEQFF.

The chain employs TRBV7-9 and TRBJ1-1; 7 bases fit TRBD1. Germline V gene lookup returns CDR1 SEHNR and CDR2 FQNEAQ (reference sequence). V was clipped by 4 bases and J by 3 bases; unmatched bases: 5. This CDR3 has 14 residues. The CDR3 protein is CASSSGTVDTEAFF. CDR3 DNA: TGTGCCAGCAGCTCCGGGACAGTCGACACTGAAGCTTTCTTT.

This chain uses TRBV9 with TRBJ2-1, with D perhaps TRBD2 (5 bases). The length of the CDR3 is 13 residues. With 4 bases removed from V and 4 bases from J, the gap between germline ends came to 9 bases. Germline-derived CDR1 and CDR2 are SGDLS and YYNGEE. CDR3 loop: CASSPDSYNEQFF. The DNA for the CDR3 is TGTGCCAGCAGCCCGGACTCTTACAATGAGCAGTTCTTC.

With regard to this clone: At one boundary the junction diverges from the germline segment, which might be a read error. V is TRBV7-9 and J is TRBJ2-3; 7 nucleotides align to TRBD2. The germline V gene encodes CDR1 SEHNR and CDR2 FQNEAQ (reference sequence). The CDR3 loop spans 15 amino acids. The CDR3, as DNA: TGTGCCAGCAGCTTGGGGGGGACTACCACAAATACGCAGTATTTT. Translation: CASSLGGTTTNTQYF.

The CDR3 DNA sequence: TGTGCCAGCAAAGCCTTGGGCCTAAGCTCCTACAATGAGCAGTTCTTC. Amino acids: CASKALGLSSYNEQFF. The rearrangement links TRBV27 to TRBJ2-1, with D uncertain. The CDR3 runs 16 residues. CDR1 MNHEY and CDR2 SMNVEV come from the germline V gene (reference sequence). The V end lost 7 bases, the J end lost 0 bases, and 16 bases lay between the germline ends.

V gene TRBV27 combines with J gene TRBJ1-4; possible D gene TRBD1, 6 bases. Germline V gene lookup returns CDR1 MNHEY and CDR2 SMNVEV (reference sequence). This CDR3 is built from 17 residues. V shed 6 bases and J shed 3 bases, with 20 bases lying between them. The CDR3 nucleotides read TGTGCCAGCAGCCCAAATCTACAGGGACATTCTAATGAAAAACTGTTTTTT. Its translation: CASSPNLQGHSNEKLFF. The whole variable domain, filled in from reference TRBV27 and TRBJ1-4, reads EAQVTQNPRYLITVTGKKLTVTCSQNMNHEYMSWYRQDPGLGLRQIYYSMNVEVTDKGDVPEGYKVSRKEKRNFPLILESPSPNQTSLYFCASSPNLQGHSNEKLFFGSGTQLSVL.

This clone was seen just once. CDR3 bases: TGCGCCAGCAGCTTAGAACAGGGTTTCACTGAAGCTTTCTTT. Protein sequence: CASSLEQGFTEAFF. The chain combines TRBV5-1 with TRBJ1-1; TRBD1 is a possible D gene (6 bases). The CDR3 covers 14 residues. V gave up 2 bases and J gave up 4 bases, with 12 bases separating them. CDR1 and CDR2 from the germline V gene are SGHRS and YFSETQ.

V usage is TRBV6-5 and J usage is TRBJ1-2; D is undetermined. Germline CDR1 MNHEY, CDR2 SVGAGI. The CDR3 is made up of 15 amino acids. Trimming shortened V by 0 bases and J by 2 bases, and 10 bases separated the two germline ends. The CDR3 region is CASSYSSFENYGYTF. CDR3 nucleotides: TGTGCCAGCAGTTACTCGAGTTTCGAGAACTATGGCTACACCTTC.